This T cell receptor (beta chain) derives from a study of post-analysis software for immune sequencing data. Overall study results and limits: In patients, TRBV5-6, TRBV5-1 and TRBV20-1 belonged to several TRBV segments found more frequently than in controls.

Per the germline V gene, CDR1 is MNHEY and CDR2 is SVGEGT. V was shortened by 7 bases and J by 2 bases, with 12 bases between the two germline ends. This CDR3 has 14 residues. Sequencing libraries made from TCR beta cDNA carried unique molecular identifiers. TCRdb reprocessed the PCR reads with MiXCR, giving one entry per CDR3 protein. Here the sample spans about 400,000 distinct CDR3 sequences, roughly 38% being singletons. As to this clonotype: No antigen is known for it.

The chain joins TRBV6-2 or TRBV6-3 to TRBJ1-5, with a weak D call TRBD1 (5 bases). The sequencing input was blood. The TCR was taken from a girl aged 5-17 years with multiple sclerosis. Here the CDR3 reads CASKRQTGNQPQHF. The DNA for the CDR3 is TGTGCCAGCAAAAGACAGACCGGCAATCAGCCCCAGCATTTT.